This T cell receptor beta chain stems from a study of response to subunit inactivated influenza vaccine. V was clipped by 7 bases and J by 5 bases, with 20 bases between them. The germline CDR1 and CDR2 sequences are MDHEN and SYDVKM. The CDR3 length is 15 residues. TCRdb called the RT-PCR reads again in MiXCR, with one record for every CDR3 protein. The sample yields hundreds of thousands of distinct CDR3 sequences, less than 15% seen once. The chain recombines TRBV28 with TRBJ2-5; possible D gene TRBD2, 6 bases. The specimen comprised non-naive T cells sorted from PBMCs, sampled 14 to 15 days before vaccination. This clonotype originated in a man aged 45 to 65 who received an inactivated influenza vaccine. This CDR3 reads CASNLGGAAPETQYF. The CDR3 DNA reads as TGTGCCAGCAACCTTGGAGGGGCCGCGCCGGAGACCCAGTACTTC.